This record concerns one T cell receptor beta chain sequence. The antigen remains unidentified. The table came from immunoSEQ multiplex PCR; TCRdb's copy has only in-frame clones and leaves some out. The sample shows about 27,000 clones, about nine tenths of them seen only once. This record belongs to a study of OX40 agonist ivuxolimab in advanced cancers. Overall study context: The patients received ivuxolimab by intravenous route every 2 weeks at 0.01 to 10 mg/kg.

Germline CDR1 LGHNA, CDR2 YNFKEQ. V was clipped by 4 bases and J by 0 bases, with 14 bases between them. There are 16 residues in the CDR3. Broader study findings: At 0.1 to 3.0 mg/kg, CD4+ and CD8+ blood T cells expanded clonally by week 6.

The chain links TRBV4-2 to TRBJ2-3; possibly TRBD2 for D (6 bases). This clonotype originated in an adult with an advanced solid tumor such as melanoma, head and neck, liver or kidney cancer. Material: CD4+ or CD8+ T cells sorted from blood, obtained in a trial of the OX40 agonist ivuxolimab. The CDR3 DNA reads as TGTGCCAGCAGCCCCGGGACTTCTACTAGCACAGATACGCAGTATTTT. Protein: CASSPGTSTSTDTQYF.